One sample yielded the 31 T cell receptor beta chains listed below, sequenced in a study of shared clonotypes between healthy human individuals. TCRdb's table, derived via immunoSEQ multiplex PCR, lists solely in-frame clones and lacks some. The sample yields about 2 million clones, approximately 94% seen once. Terminally differentiated effector memory CD45RA+ cells were left out of the naive CD8 fraction, which was CD45RO-negative and positively selected for CCR7. The sequenced material came from naive CD8+ T cells sorted from blood. These receptors were collected from a man between 18 and 29 years old in good health.

In DNA, the CDR3 is TGCGCCAGCAGCCAAGGGGGGTTCGGTGAAAAACTGTTTTTT. Its translation: CASSQGGFGEKLFF. The chain joins TRBV4-1 to TRBJ1-4; a weak D match, TRBD1 (5 bases). Germline lookup yields CDR1 MGHRA and CDR2 YSYEKL. The germline V and J ends were trimmed by 1 base and 7 bases, with 10 bases remaining between them. The CDR3 loop spans 14 amino acids.

The rearrangement joins TRBV27 to TRBJ2-1; D perhaps matches TRBD2 (6 bases). Germline V gives CDR1 MNHEY, CDR2 SMNVEV (reference sequence). The length of the CDR3 is 14 residues. Deletions cut 3 bases from V and 7 bases from J, with 13 bases between. The DNA of the CDR3 is TGTGCCAGCAGTTTTGGGGACTGGCAAAATGAGCAGTTCTTC. It translates to CASSFGDWQNEQFF.

J is TRBJ2-5 and V is TRBV6-1; D possibly matches TRBD1 or TRBD2 (5 bases each). This CDR3 comprises 14 residues. V dropped 4 bases and J dropped 2 bases, with 11 bases sitting between them. Looked up from germline, CDR1 is MNHNS and CDR2 is SASEGT. CDR3: CASSARGGQETQYF. For the CDR3, the DNA is TGTGCCAGCAGTGCCCGTGGGGGACAAGAGACCCAGTACTTC.

Of note for this clone: Other DNA sequences in this sample translate to the same CDR3. This chain connects TRBV29-1 to TRBJ1-4; D might be TRBD1 (5 bases). This CDR3 has 14 amino acids. The germline V gene encodes CDR1 SQVTM and CDR2 ANQGSEA. The ends were cut back, 7 bases at V and 8 bases at J, with 20 bases in the middle. The CDR3 region is CSDGGTGEEEKLFF. The CDR3 DNA reads as TGCAGCGACGGAGGTACAGGAGAAGAAGAAAAACTGTTTTTT.

The rearrangement links TRBV9 to TRBJ1-1, with D hard to call. Per the germline V gene, CDR1 is SGDLS and CDR2 is YYNGEE. The CDR3 is 17 residues long. V dropped 1 base and J dropped 0 bases, with 16 bases sitting between them. This CDR3 reads CASSVSPGPPMNTEAFF. DNA for the CDR3: TGTGCCAGCAGCGTAAGCCCGGGCCCTCCCATGAACACTGAAGCTTTCTTT.

This clone was found once. The rearrangement links TRBV10-3 to TRBJ2-7; tentative D call: TRBD1 (5 bases). V lost 0 bases and J 2 bases, leaving 8 bases between the germline ends. The germline gives CDR1 ENHRY, CDR2 SYGVKD. The length of the CDR3 is 14 residues. This CDR3 reads CAISESAGTYEQYF. The CDR3 DNA is TGTGCCATCAGTGAGTCGGCAGGGACCTACGAGCAGTACTTC.

V is TRBV7-6 and J is TRBJ2-7; tentatively, D is TRBD2 (7 bases). Trimming took 0 bases from V and 6 from J, leaving 9 bases between them. Germline V gene lookup returns CDR1 SGHVS and CDR2 FNYEAQ. The CDR3 totals 13 residues. The CDR3 DNA reads as TGTGCCAGCAGCTTAGCCGGGGGGCTCGAGCAGTACTTC. This codes for CASSLAGGLEQYF.

The rearrangement joins TRBV15 to TRBJ1-5; no definite D call. The CDR3 extends over 16 amino acids. Germline CDR1 LNHNV, CDR2 YYDKDF (reference sequence). V lost 2 bases and J 4 bases, leaving 15 bases between the germline ends. The CDR3 DNA is TGTGCCACCAGCAGAAGCACCGGCGAGACAAATCAGCCCCAGCATTTT. Its protein is CATSRSTGETNQPQHF.

The chain is built from TRBV2 and TRBJ2-1, with D possibly TRBD2 on 5 matching bases. CDR1 SNHLY and CDR2 FYNNEI come from the germline V gene. V shed 7 bases and J shed 10 bases, with 11 bases lying between them. This CDR3 is 11 amino acids long. This chain's CDR3 is CASTGDGEQFF. The CDR3 nucleotides are TGTGCCAGCACCGGGGATGGCGAGCAGTTCTTC.

The chain employs TRBV7-2 and TRBJ1-2; TRBD1 matches 8 bases. The CDR3 extends over 15 amino acids. V lost 2 bases and J lost 5; bases outside the gene matches: 7. Germline V lookup: CDR1 SGHTA, CDR2 FQGNSA. The CDR3 region has the DNA TGTGCCAGCAGCTTAATCCCGGGACAGGATTATGGCTACACCTTC. This sequence encodes CASSLIPGQDYGYTF. Supplemented by reference TRBV7-2 and TRBJ1-2, the full variable domain reads GAGVSQSPSNKVTEKGKDVELRCDPISGHTALYWYRQSLGQGLEFLIYFQGNSAPDKSGLPSDRFSAERTGGSVSTLTIQRTQQEDSAVYLCASSLIPGQDYGYTFGSGTRLTVV.

The J gene is TRBJ2-7, the V gene TRBV2; TRBD1 matches 9 bases. The trim removed 1 base at V and 12 bases at J, leaving 16 bases unmatched. Looked up from germline, CDR1 is SNHLY and CDR2 is FYNNEI. The CDR3 covers 16 residues. CDR3 amino acids: CASSEEGRDRAFGRYF. In DNA form, the CDR3 reads TGTGCCAGCAGTGAAGAGGGGCGGGACAGGGCCTTTGGTAGGTACTTC.

In regard to this clone: One end of the junction is discordant with germline, which a read error may explain. The chain is built from TRBV7-7 and TRBJ2-2; no reliable D call. This CDR3 is built from 13 residues. The germline V gene has CDR1 SSHAT and CDR2 FNYEAQ (reference sequence). CDR3 nucleotide sequence: TGTGCTAGCAGCTATCCGAACACCGGGGAGCTGTTTTTT. Protein product: CASSYPNTGELFF.

The CDR3 spells CASSLSRAGGRGGELFF. The CDR3 DNA reads as TGTGCCAGCAGTTTATCCCGAGCGGGAGGGAGGGGCGGGGAGCTGTTTTTT. This sequence joins TRBV27 and TRBJ2-2; the match to TRBD2 covers 10 bases. V shed 0 bases, J shed 7 bases, and the junction held 8 bases outside the gene matches. Germline values: CDR1 MNHEY, CDR2 SMNVEV (reference sequence). The CDR3 consists of 17 residues.

A word on this clone: Different DNA sequences within this sample yield the same CDR3. The V call is TRBV28, the J call TRBJ2-7; TRBD2 is a possible D gene (7 bases). Trimming stripped 6 bases from V and 4 bases from J, with 16 bases between. Germline CDR1 MDHEN, CDR2 SYDVKM. The CDR3 is 14 amino acids. The CDR3 loop reads CASSLGGGAYEQYF. The CDR3 DNA reads TGTGCCAGCAGCCTAGGGGGGGGCGCATACGAGCAGTACTTC.

The chain joins TRBV7-3 to TRBJ2-3; D possibly uses TRBD1 or TRBD2 (5 bases each). The V gene lost 7 bases and the J gene lost 6 bases, with 20 bases spanning the gap. Looked up from germline, CDR1 is SGHTA and CDR2 is FQGTGA. This CDR3 is 15 amino acids long. CDR3 sequence reads: CASIPAGRVGDTQYF. The CDR3 nucleotides read TGTGCCAGCATCCCGGCGGGCAGGGTTGGTGATACGCAGTATTTT.

V is TRBV2 and J is TRBJ1-4, with 7 bases matching TRBD1. The CDR3 sequence is 16 residues long. V gave up 11 bases and J gave up 0 bases; unmatched junction bases: 12. Germline V gene sequence: CDR1 SNHLY, CDR2 FYNNEI. The CDR3 bases are TGTGCCTCCGGGCCAGGGGGAGAGGCAACTAATGAAAAACTGTTTTTT. It encodes CASGPGGEATNEKLFF.

The rearrangement links TRBV27 to TRBJ2-3, with a weak D call TRBD2 (5 bases). This CDR3 comprises 15 residues. CDR1 and CDR2 from the germline V gene are MNHEY and SMNVEV (reference sequence). V dropped 5 bases and J dropped 2 bases, with 14 bases sitting between them. The CDR3 nucleotides are TGTGCCAGCAGTCTACTAGTTTCCGACACAGATACGCAGTATTTT. Amino acids: CASSLLVSDTDTQYF.

The genes are TRBV5-5 and TRBJ2-7; D is possibly TRBD2 (5 bases). The V end was cut by 4 bases, the J end by 2 bases, with 13 bases between. Germline CDR1 SGHKS, CDR2 YYEKEE (reference sequence). The CDR3 has 14 amino acids. This CDR3 reads CASSLDPGAYEQYF. The CDR3 nucleotides are TGTGCCAGCAGCCTTGACCCCGGGGCCTACGAGCAGTACTTC.

The rearrangement links TRBV9 to TRBJ2-2; D possibly corresponds to TRBD2 (6 bases). Trimming removed 4 bases at V and 5 bases at J, with 12 bases between. Germline V lookup: CDR1 SGDLS, CDR2 YYNGEE. CDR3 length: 14 amino acids. The chain's CDR3 is CASSPGGKTGELFF. CDR3 sequence (DNA): TGTGCCAGCAGCCCTGGAGGGAAAACCGGGGAGCTGTTTTTT.

The chain recombines TRBV2 with TRBJ2-4, with 8 bases fitting TRBD1. After removal of 4 bases from V and 0 bases from J, the junction contained 11 bases not matched to a gene. Germline values: CDR1 SNHLY, CDR2 FYNNEI. CDR3 length equals 18 residues. CDR3 sequence (DNA): TGTGCCAGCAGTGTGACAGGGGACACCGGCTTAGCCAAAAACATTCAGTACTTC. Translation gives CASSVTGDTGLAKNIQYF.

A single count supports this clone. The rearrangement links TRBV7-8 to TRBJ2-1; 8 bases align to TRBD1. The CDR3 sequence is 15 residues long. Looked up from germline, CDR1 is SGHVS and CDR2 is FQNEAQ. V gave up 5 bases and J gave up 5 bases; unmatched junction bases: 8. CDR3 protein: CASSPWTGPNNEQFF. The CDR3 DNA sequence: TGTGCCAGCAGCCCGTGGACAGGGCCTAACAATGAGCAGTTCTTC.

The chain joins TRBV7-2 to TRBJ2-1, with 9 bases lining up with TRBD2. The CDR3 has 17 residues. Losses at the gene ends were 1 base for V and 0 bases for J; bases not matched to a gene: 4. CDR1 and CDR2 from the germline V gene are SGHTA and FQGNSA. CDR3 sequence (DNA): TGTGCCAGCAGCTTAGAGGTTAGCGGGAGCTCCTACAATGAGCAGTTCTTC. Protein sequence: CASSLEVSGSSYNEQFF.

V is TRBV10-2 and J is TRBJ1-2; D is ambiguous. V dropped 3 bases and J dropped 4 bases, with 6 bases sitting between them. The CDR3 contains 12 residues. Per the germline V gene, CDR1 is WSHSY and CDR2 is SAAADI. The CDR3 sequence is CASSDGGYGYTF. In nucleotides, the CDR3 is TGCGCCAGCAGTGACGGCGGCTATGGCTACACCTTC.

V gene TRBV10-3 combines with J gene TRBJ2-4, with 11 bases that match TRBD1. V lost 8 bases, J lost 2 bases, and 5 bases stayed unmatched. Germline V gene lookup returns CDR1 ENHRY and CDR2 SYGVKD. This CDR3 region has 15 residues. The DNA for the CDR3 is TGTGCCATCTCGGGACAGGGGGGGACCAAAAACATTCAGTACTTC. Translating it yields CAISGQGGTKNIQYF.

This clone was picked up a small number of times. The rearrangement joins TRBV14 to TRBJ2-7, with TRBD2 matching over 9 bases. The CDR3 totals 15 residues. CDR1 and CDR2 from the germline V gene are SGHDN and FVKESK. J lost 4 bases, V lost 0 bases, and 4 bases had no gene match. CDR3 DNA: TGTGCCAGCAGCCAAGACGCTAGCGGGATTTACGAGCAGTACTTC. It is translated as CASSQDASGIYEQYF. Using reference TRBV14 and TRBJ2-7 for the parts outside the CDR3, the full variable domain is EAGVTQFPSHSVIEKGQTVTLRCDPISGHDNLYWYRRVMGKEIKFLLHFVKESKQDESGMPNNRFLAERTGGTYSTLKVQPAELEDSGVYFCASSQDASGIYEQYFGPGTRLTVT.

The V call is TRBV28, the J call TRBJ1-1; D unresolved. Germline V CDR1 and CDR2: MDHEN, SYDVKM. The CDR3 extends over 13 amino acids. Trimming took 2 bases from V and 8 from J, leaving 12 bases between them. The CDR3 DNA reads TGTGCCAGCAGTTTAAGTCCCCTCGAGGAAGCTTTCTTT. Translation: CASSLSPLEEAFF.

The rearrangement uses TRBV30 and TRBJ2-7, with D possibly matching TRBD2 (5 bases). The CDR3 spans 15 residues. V was trimmed by 0 bases and J by 5 bases, leaving 17 bases between them. Germline V gene lookup returns CDR1 GTSNPN and CDR2 SVGIG (reference sequence). Written as DNA, the CDR3 is TGTGCCTGGAGTGTACATAGGTCCGACGGGAACGAGCAGTACTTC. Its protein is CAWSVHRSDGNEQYF. Drawing the rest from reference TRBV30 and TRBJ2-7, the complete variable domain is SQTIHQWPATLVQPVGSPLSLECTVEGTSNPNLYWYRQAAGRGLQLLFYSVGIGQISSEVPQNLSASRPQDRQFILSSKKLLLSDSGFYLCAWSVHRSDGNEQYFGPGTRLTVT.

A remark on this clone: Other DNA sequences in this specimen translate into the identical CDR3. The chain employs TRBV13 and TRBJ2-7; D uncertain. V gave up 0 bases and J gave up 1 base, with 4 bases separating them. Germline CDR1 and CDR2: PRHDT and FYEKMQ (reference sequence). The CDR3 length is 13 residues. This chain's CDR3 is CASSLGRSYEQYF. The CDR3 DNA sequence: TGTGCCAGCAGCTTAGGGAGATCCTACGAGCAGTACTTC. Looking up the rest from reference TRBV13 and TRBJ2-7 gives the full variable domain: AAGVIQSPRHLIKEKRETATLKCYPIPRHDTVYWYQQGPGQDPQFLISFYEKMQSDKGSIPDRFSAQQFSDYHSELNMSSLELGDSALYFCASSLGRSYEQYFGPGTRLTVT.

The chain joins TRBV9 to TRBJ1-6, with unresolved D. The CDR3 has 12 residues. The V gene lost 1 base and the J gene lost 13 bases, with 9 bases spanning the gap. Germline V gene lookup returns CDR1 SGDLS and CDR2 YYNGEE. This chain's CDR3 is CASSVNGRPLHF. CDR3 bases: TGTGCCAGCAGCGTAAATGGTAGGCCCCTCCACTTT.

The rearrangement links TRBV2 to TRBJ1-2; D call uncertain. The CDR3 is 14 amino acids. Trimming cost V 1 base and J 5 bases, with 11 bases left between them. Looked up from germline, CDR1 is SNHLY and CDR2 is FYNNEI. The CDR3 loop reads CASSEGPGLYGYTF. CDR3 nucleotide sequence: TGTGCCAGCAGTGAAGGTCCTGGGCTTTATGGCTACACCTTC.

About this clone itself: Other DNA sequences within the sample encode an identical CDR3. The chain has TRBV9 and TRBJ2-7; maybe TRBD2 (5 bases). V was shortened by 0 bases and J by 5 bases, with 6 bases between the two germline ends. The CDR3 loop spans 12 amino acids. Germline-derived CDR1 and CDR2 are SGDLS and YYNGEE. Here the CDR3 reads CASSVDGDEQYF. CDR3 in DNA: TGTGCCAGCAGCGTAGACGGGGACGAGCAGTACTTC.